Here is one TCR beta chain with its context. The antigen is undetermined. This specimen comes from a study of cytomegalovirus exposure and HLA in healthy donors. Notes on the study in general: For cytomegalovirus status, the classifier reportedly gave diagnoses with high specificity and sensitivity. A later analysis linked some 17,000 TCR beta sequences to HLA alleles at 0.05 false discovery rate. Per a prior analysis, the majority of TCR beta V segments were productive roughly 87% or roughly 30% of the time.

The germline V gene encodes CDR1 MNHEY and CDR2 SVGAGI. This CDR3 comprises 15 residues. V was trimmed by 0 bases and J by 12 bases, leaving 20 bases between them. PCR amplification relied on 60 Vbeta primers (plus 13 Jbeta primers). Sequencing was performed with immunoSEQ multiplex PCR; in TCRdb, only in-frame clones are kept and a portion is missing. Its table records 75,000 to 85,000 clones. Sequenced input: PBMCs. The chain joins TRBV6-5 to TRBJ1-2; no firm D call. The sequence was obtained from a man aged 50-59 years in good health and CMV-seronegative. CDR3 residues: CASSYSTNHRNFDTF. The CDR3 DNA reads TGTGCCAGCAGTTACTCGACTAACCACCGAAACTTTGACACCTTC.